The rows below give T cell receptor beta chains drawn from one sample of a study of PD-1 blockade in classical Hodgkin lymphoma. Profiled with immunoSEQ multiplex PCR; TCRdb holds only in-frame clones, not every one. Of roughly 7,000 clones listed, 84% are singletons. The sample consisted of peripheral blood mononuclear cells (PBMCs), taken at baseline. The receptors shown here come from a human donor with classical Hodgkin lymphoma. Each CDR3 is given with its conserved first and last residue. A D gene is named only where the DNA matches it firmly. Not all rows give a size; the values are once, few, many and, for expanded clones, a class.

abundance	j_gene	d_gene	v_gene	CDR3nt	CDR3aa
NA	TRBJ2-3	NA	TRBV5-1	TGCGCCAGCAGCTCCCTGACTAGTGCTAGCACAGATACGCAGTATTTT	CASSSLTSASTDTQYF
NA	TRBJ2-4	NA	TRBV10-3	TGTGCCATCAGTACGGGGGCTAATCAGTACTTC	CAISTGANQYF
NA	TRBJ2-3	NA	TRBV7-8	TGTGCCAGCAGCTTAGGACTCCGATTGGATAGTAATACGCAGTATTTT	CASSLGLRLDSNTQYF
NA	TRBJ2-2	NA	TRBV5-5	TGTGCCAGCAGCTCACGCAATCTCCGCACCGGGGAGCTGTTTTTT	CASSSRNLRTGELFF
few	TRBJ2-2	TRBD2	TRBV28	TGTGCCAGCAGTTTCCCACTAGCGGGAGCCGGGGAGCTGTTTTTT	CASSFPLAGAGELFF
NA	TRBJ2-5	NA	TRBV2	TGTGCCAGCAGTGTGGGCGGGAACTCGGGGGAGACCCAGTACTTC	CASSVGGNSGETQYF
NA	TRBJ2-7	TRBD2	TRBV6-5	TGTGCCAGCAGTTACCAGGGACTAGCGGATGACTACGAGCAGTACTTC	CASSYQGLADDYEQYF
NA	TRBJ2-1	NA	TRBV6-1	TGTGCCAGCAGTGAAGTCTGGAGCGATGAGCAGTTCTTC	CASSEVWSDEQFF
NA	TRBJ1-2	TRBD1	TRBV28	TGTGCCAGCGATGAGACGGACAGGTTCAGCGGCTACACCTTC	CASDETDRFSGYTF
NA	TRBJ1-4	NA	TRBV13	TGTGCCAGCAGCCGGGGACGGCTTAATGAAAAACTGTTTTTT	CASSRGRLNEKLFF
NA	TRBJ2-7	NA	TRBV5-1	TGCGCCAGCAGCTTGTTAGGGGGAAGCTACGAGCAGTACTTC	CASSLLGGSYEQYF
NA	TRBJ2-1	TRBD2	TRBV11-3	TGTGCCAGCAGCTTAGCGGGACTAGCGGGTTACAATGAGCAGTTCTTC	CASSLAGLAGYNEQFF
NA	TRBJ2-3	NA	TRBV6-5	TGTGCCAGCAGTTACTCATTAAACAGAGATACGCAGTATTTT	CASSYSLNRDTQYF
NA	TRBJ2-7	TRBD2	TRBV13	TGTGCCAGCAGCCTCAAGACTAGCGGGAGCGACGAGCAGTACTTC	CASSLKTSGSDEQYF
few	TRBJ1-1	TRBD1	TRBV7-9	TGTGCCAGCAGCTTCCCGACAGGGATTACAGCTGAAGCTTTCTTT	CASSFPTGITAEAFF
few	TRBJ2-2	TRBD2	TRBV9	TGTGCCAGCAGACTAGCGGGAGACACCGGGGAGCTGTTTTTT	CASRLAGDTGELFF
NA	TRBJ2-7	TRBD2	TRBV13	TGTGCCAGCAGCTTAGGCCTAAAGGCGGGAGCAAGAACCTACGAGCAGTACTTC	CASSLGLKAGARTYEQYF
NA	TRBJ1-2	NA	TRBV4-2	TGTGCCAGCAGCCAAGACGGTGGACAAGTGGATGGCTACACCTTC	CASSQDGGQVDGYTF
NA	TRBJ2-2	NA	TRBV15	TGTGCCACCAGCAGCGGTAGTCCCGGGGAGCTGTTTTTT	CATSSGSPGELFF
NA	TRBJ2-3	TRBD1	TRBV7-6	TGTGCCAGCAGCACCCACAGGGGGCGCACAGATACGCAGTATTTT	CASSTHRGRTDTQYF